This T cell receptor beta chain was obtained from a study of lymphopenia after photon versus proton radiotherapy. The V and J ends lost 4 bases and 7 bases respectively, with 14 bases between them. The V gene's germline CDR1 is MNHNS and CDR2 SASEGT. This CDR3 region has 13 residues. This clone appeared a few times. Its antigen is not known. The table came from immunoSEQ multiplex PCR; TCRdb's copy has only in-frame clones and leaves some out. The table lists 150,000 to 200,000 clones, around 85% of them singletons. Overall study findings and caveats: Authors raise, but do not show, better survival with proton therapy. Photon-treated patients lost naive T cells and TCR diversity; proton-treated stayed stable. Oligoclonal CD8+ Temra expansion after nadir drove photon patients' diversity drop. A bigger post-nadir fall in TCR diversity correlated inversely with survival time in deceased patients.

The sequence came from a middle-aged man with gastric cancer. The chain links TRBV6-1 to TRBJ2-7, with D possibly matching TRBD1 (6 bases). The sequences come from peripheral blood, collected from a patient treated with photon-based radiotherapy. CDR3 residues: CASSAGAPREQYF. In nucleotides, the CDR3 is TGTGCCAGCAGTGCAGGGGCCCCTAGGGAGCAGTACTTC.